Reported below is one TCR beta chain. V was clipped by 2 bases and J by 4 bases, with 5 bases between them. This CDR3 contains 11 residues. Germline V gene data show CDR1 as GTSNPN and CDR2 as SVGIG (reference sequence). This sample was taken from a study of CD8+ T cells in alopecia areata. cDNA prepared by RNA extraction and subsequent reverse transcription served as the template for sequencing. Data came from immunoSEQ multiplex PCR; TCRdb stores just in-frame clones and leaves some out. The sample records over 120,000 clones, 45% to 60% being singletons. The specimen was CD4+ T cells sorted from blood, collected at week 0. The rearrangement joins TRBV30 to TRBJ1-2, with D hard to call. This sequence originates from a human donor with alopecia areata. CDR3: CAWSHRYGYTF. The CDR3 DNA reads TGTGCCTGGAGTCACCGCTATGGCTACACCTTC.